This TCR beta chain was obtained from a study of beta chain features in type 1 diabetes. Whole-study findings and limits: Type 1 diabetes patients had VDJ junctions that carried fewer insertions and more deletions. For Type 1 diabetes patients, all four CD4+ subsets carried TCRB CDR3s that were moderately but significantly shorter. Cells with high TCR expression could be over-represented by cDNA sequencing.

TCRB transcripts that were expressed got sequenced, as all of the isolated RNA had been reverse transcribed. Libraries were prepared by immunoSEQ multiplex PCR; TCRdb keeps only in-frame clonotypes and omits some of them. The data show about 360,000 clones, 10% to 15% seen once. Heparinised blood was drawn once per donor, averaging roughly 120 mL. CD45RO/CCR7/CD25/CD127/CD95/CD27 separated CD4+ naive, central memory, regulatory and stem cell-like memory cells by sorting. Germline-derived CDR1 and CDR2 are SGHAT and FQNNGV. The CDR3 has 14 amino acids. The V end lost 1 base, the J end lost 4 bases, and 7 bases lay between the germline ends. This clone appeared a few times. The target antigen is unknown.

The source material was naive CD4+ T cells from blood. The rearrangement joins TRBV11-2 to TRBJ2-2, with D perhaps TRBD2 (5 bases). This receptor was taken from a woman in her late teens or twenties with type 1 diabetes. The CDR3 DNA sequence: TGTGCCAGCAGCTTAGGCCGGGGCACCGGGGAGCTGTTTTTT. Translating it yields CASSLGRGTGELFF.